These T cell receptor beta chains were read from a single sample in a study of cytomegalovirus exposure and HLA in healthy donors. Repertoires were generated with immunoSEQ multiplex PCR, while TCRdb's copy carries only in-frame clones and drops some. Among 110,000 to 150,000 clones listed, 75% to 80% were seen once. Sequencing was carried out using PBMCs. The receptors stem from a female donor in good health and CMV-seronegative. CDR3s include the opening cysteine and the closing phenylalanine or tryptophan. Fields, in order: CDR3 protein, clone size, V gene, J gene. Size values are once, few and many counts, or a class for expanded clones, and some rows have none.

CDR3aa: CASSYSRGMNTEAFF
abundance: few
v_gene: TRBV6-5
j_gene: TRBJ1-1

CDR3aa: CASSPQGEGRRNDGYTF
abundance: NA
v_gene: TRBV5-1
j_gene: TRBJ1-2

CDR3aa: CASSLEDREVGSPLHF
abundance: NA
v_gene: TRBV5-4
j_gene: TRBJ1-6

CDR3aa: CASSGGATSTDTQYF
abundance: NA
v_gene: TRBV2
j_gene: TRBJ2-3

CDR3aa: CASSSTDYGYTF
abundance: NA
v_gene: TRBV5-1
j_gene: TRBJ1-2

CDR3aa: CATRGTGGNTGELFF
abundance: few
v_gene: TRBV10-3
j_gene: TRBJ2-2

CDR3aa: CASSPTDSCEQYF
abundance: few
v_gene: TRBV5-4
j_gene: TRBJ2-7

CDR3aa: CASSYTSGQGINEQYF
abundance: NA
v_gene: TRBV6-6
j_gene: TRBJ2-7

CDR3aa: CASSSPGVIFYEQYF
abundance: NA
v_gene: TRBV11-3
j_gene: TRBJ2-7

CDR3aa: CAISRRDRGGEKLFF
abundance: few
v_gene: TRBV10-3
j_gene: TRBJ1-4

CDR3aa: CSAHQGSNEKLFF
abundance: NA
v_gene: TRBV29-1
j_gene: TRBJ1-4

CDR3aa: CASSFMRGMNYNYGYTF
abundance: NA
v_gene: TRBV5-6
j_gene: TRBJ1-2